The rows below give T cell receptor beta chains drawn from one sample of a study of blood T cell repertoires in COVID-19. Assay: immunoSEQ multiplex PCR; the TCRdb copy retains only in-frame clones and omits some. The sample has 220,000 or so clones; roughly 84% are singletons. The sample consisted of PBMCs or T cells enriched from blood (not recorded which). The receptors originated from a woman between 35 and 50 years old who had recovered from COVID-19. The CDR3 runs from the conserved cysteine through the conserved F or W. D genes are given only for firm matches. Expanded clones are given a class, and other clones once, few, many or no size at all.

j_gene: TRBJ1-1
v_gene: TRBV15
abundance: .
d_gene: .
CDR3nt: TGTGCCACCAGCAGAGGCTTCACAGGTCTGAACACTGAAGCTTTCTTT
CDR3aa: CATSRGFTGLNTEAFF

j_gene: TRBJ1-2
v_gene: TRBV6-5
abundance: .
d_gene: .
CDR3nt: TGTGCCAGCAGACGGCCACAGGGTAACTATGGCTACACCTTC
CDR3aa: CASRRPQGNYGYTF

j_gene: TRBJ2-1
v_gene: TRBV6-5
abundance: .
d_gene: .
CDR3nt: TGTGCCAGCGGCGGGACTGGCCAGATTAATGAGCAGTTCTTC
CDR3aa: CASGGTGQINEQFF

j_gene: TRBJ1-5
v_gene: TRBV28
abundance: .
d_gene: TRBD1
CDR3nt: TGTGCCATCCGGACAGGGCTTAATCAGCCCCAGCATTTT
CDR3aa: CAIRTGLNQPQHF

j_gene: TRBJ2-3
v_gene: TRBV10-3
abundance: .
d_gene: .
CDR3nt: TGTGCCATCGCCCTAGTGGGTACAGATACGCAGTATTTT
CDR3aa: CAIALVGTDTQYF

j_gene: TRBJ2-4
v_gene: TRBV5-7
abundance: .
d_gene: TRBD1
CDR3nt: TGTGCCAGCAGCTTGGAATTGGGACAGGAGGAAAACATTCAGTACTTC
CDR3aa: CASSLELGQEENIQYF

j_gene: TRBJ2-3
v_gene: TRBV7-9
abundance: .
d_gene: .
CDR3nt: TGTGCCAGCAGCTTAAAGCGGGTGGGCACAGATACGCAGTATTTT
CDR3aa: CASSLKRVGTDTQYF

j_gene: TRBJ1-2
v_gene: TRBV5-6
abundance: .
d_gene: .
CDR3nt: TGTGCCAGCAGCTCAGGAGGGAGCTATGGCTACACCTTC
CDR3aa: CASSSGGSYGYTF

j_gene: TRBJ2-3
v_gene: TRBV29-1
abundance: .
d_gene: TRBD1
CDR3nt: TGCAGCGTAGCCACAGGGGGAACAGATACGCAGTATTTT
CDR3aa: CSVATGGTDTQYF

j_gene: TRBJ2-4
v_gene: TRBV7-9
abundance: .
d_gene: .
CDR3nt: TGTGCCAGCAGCTTGACGGGGGAGGCCAAAAACATTCAGTACTTC
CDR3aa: CASSLTGEAKNIQYF

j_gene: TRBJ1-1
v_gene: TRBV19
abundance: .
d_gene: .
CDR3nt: TGTGCCAGTAGTATGCCAAGCCATGTGAACACTGAAGCTTTCTTT
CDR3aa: CASSMPSHVNTEAFF

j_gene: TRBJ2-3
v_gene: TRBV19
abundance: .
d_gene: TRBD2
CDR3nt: TGTGCCAGTAGCGGAGCGGGAGTGATCACAGATACGCAGTATTTT
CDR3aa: CASSGAGVITDTQYF

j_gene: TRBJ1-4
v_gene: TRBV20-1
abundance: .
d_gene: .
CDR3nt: TGCAGTGCTAGTGTGGCGGGGGAAGTAAATGAAAAACTGTTTTTT
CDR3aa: CSASVAGEVNEKLFF

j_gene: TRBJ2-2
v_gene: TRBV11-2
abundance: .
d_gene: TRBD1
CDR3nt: TGTGCCAGCAGCCCCGGTAGGGGACGGGACAGAACCGGGGAGCTGTTTTTT
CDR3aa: CASSPGRGRDRTGELFF

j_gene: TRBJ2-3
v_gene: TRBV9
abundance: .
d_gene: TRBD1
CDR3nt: TGTGCCAGCAGCGACAGGGGTACAGATACGCAGTATTTT
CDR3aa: CASSDRGTDTQYF

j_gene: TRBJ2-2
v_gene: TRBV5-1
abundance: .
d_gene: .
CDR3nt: TGCGCCAGCAACCGACTAGCGAACACCGGGGAGCTGTTTTTT
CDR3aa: CASNRLANTGELFF

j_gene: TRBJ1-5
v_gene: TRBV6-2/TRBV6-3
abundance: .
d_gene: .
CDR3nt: TGTGCCAGCAGTATCGCAGGAGGGGGGGCAGGCAATCAGCCCCAGCATTTT
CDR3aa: CASSIAGGGAGNQPQHF

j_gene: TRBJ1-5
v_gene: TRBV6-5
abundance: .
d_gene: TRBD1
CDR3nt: TGTGCCAGCACCGAGGACAGGGTTCATCAGCCCCAGCATTTT
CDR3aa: CASTEDRVHQPQHF

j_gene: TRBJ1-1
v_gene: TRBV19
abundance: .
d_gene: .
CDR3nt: TGTGCCAGTACGGAGGTTGGCATTCCCACTGAAGCTTTCTTT
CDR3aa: CASTEVGIPTEAFF

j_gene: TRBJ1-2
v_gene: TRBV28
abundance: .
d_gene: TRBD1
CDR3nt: TGTGCCAGCAGTCCCACGACAGGGTACTATGGCTACACCTTC
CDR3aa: CASSPTTGYYGYTF

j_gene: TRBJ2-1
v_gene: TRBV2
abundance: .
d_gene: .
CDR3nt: TGTGCCAGCAGTTCGGAGGGTGATGAGCAGTTCTTC
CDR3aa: CASSSEGDEQFF

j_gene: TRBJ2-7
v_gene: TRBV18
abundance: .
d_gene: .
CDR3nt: TGTGCCAGCTCACGTTCCGGAGCCGACCGCTACGAGCAGTACTTC
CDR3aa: CASSRSGADRYEQYF

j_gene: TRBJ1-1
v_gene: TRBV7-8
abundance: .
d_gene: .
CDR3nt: TGTGCCAGCAGCAAAGCCCCGGGGGGAAAGAACACTGAAGCTTTCTTT
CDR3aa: CASSKAPGGKNTEAFF

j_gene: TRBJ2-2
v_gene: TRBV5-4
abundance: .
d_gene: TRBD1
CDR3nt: TGTGCCAGCAGCTTCCCCGGACAGGGAGGTTTGGTGAACACCGGGGAGCTGTTTTTT
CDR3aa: CASSFPGQGGLVNTGELFF

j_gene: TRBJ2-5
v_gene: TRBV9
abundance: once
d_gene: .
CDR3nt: TGTGCCAGCAGCGTAGAGAGGACAGCCAGCCAAGAGACCCAGTACTTC
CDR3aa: CASSVERTASQETQYF

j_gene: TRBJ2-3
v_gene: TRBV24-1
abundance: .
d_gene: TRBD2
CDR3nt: TGTGCCACCAGTGAGAGGACTAGCGTTAGCACAGATACGCAGTATTTT
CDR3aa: CATSERTSVSTDTQYF

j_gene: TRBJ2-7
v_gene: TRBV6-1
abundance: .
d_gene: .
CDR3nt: TGTGCCAGCAGTGAGGGACTTTCCTACGAGCAGTACTTC
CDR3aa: CASSEGLSYEQYF

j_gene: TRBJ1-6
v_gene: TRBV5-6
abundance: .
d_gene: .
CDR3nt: TGTGCCAGCAGCCGGGTCGTATCACCCCTCCACTTT
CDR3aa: CASSRVVSPLHF

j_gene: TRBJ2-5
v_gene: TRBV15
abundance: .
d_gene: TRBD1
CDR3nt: TGTGCCACCAGCAGGCAGACAGGGATGGGAGAGACCCAGTACTTC
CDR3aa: CATSRQTGMGETQYF

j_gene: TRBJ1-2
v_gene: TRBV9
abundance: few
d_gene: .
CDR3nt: TGTGCCAGCAGCGGAACTGTTATCAACAGGGATGGCTATGGCTACACCTTC
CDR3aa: CASSGTVINRDGYGYTF

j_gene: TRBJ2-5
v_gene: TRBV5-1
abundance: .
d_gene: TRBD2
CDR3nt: TGCGCCAGCAGCTTGGGACCCGGGAGGCAAGAGACCCAGTACTTC
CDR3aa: CASSLGPGRQETQYF

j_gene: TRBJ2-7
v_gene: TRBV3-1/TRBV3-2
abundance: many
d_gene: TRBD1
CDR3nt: TGTGCCAGCAGCCATAGGGACAGATTATACGAGCAGTACTTC
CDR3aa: CASSHRDRLYEQYF

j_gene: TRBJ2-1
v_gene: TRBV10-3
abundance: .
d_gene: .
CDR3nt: TGTGCCACCCGACAGAACAATGAGCAGTTCTTC
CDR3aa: CATRQNNEQFF

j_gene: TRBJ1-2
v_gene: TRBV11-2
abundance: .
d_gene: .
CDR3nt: TGTGCCAGCAGCTCAGGCCAGAACTATGGCTACACCTTC
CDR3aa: CASSSGQNYGYTF

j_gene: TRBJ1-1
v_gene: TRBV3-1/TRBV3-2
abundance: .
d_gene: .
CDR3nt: TGTGCCAGCAGCCCCGCAGAATGGACAGCTCAGTCCGCTTTCTTT
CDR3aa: CASSPAEWTAQSAFF

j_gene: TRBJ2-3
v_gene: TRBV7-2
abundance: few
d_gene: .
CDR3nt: TGTGCCAGCAGCTTTTTGGGGACTCCAGAGGATACGCAGTATTTT
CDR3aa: CASSFLGTPEDTQYF

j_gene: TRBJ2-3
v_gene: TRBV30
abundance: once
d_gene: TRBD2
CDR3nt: TGTGCCTGGAGTGTACGAAGAGGACTAGCGGTGGCCACAGATACGCAGTATTTT
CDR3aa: CAWSVRRGLAVATDTQYF

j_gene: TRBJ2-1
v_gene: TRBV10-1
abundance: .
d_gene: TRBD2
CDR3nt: TGCGCCAGCAGTACCTTCGGGACTAGCGGGAGCAATGAGCAGTTCTTC
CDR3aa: CASSTFGTSGSNEQFF

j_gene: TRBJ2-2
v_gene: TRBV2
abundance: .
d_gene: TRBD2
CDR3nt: TGTGCCAGCAGTTTAGCGGGAGTGGACACCGGGGAGCTGTTTTTT
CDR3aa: CASSLAGVDTGELFF

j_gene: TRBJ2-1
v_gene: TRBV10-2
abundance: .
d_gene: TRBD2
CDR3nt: TGCGCCAGCAGCCTAGCGGGAGGAGCCTACAATGAGCAGTTCTTC
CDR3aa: CASSLAGGAYNEQFF

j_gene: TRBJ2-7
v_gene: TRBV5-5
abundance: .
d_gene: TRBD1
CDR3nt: TGTGCCAGCAGGACGCCGGGACAGAGTTACGAGCAGTACTTC
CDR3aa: CASRTPGQSYEQYF